The rows below give T cell receptor beta chains drawn from one sample of a study of blood T cell repertoires in COVID-19. Only in-frame clones appear in the TCRdb table, and some are missing; sequencing was by immunoSEQ multiplex PCR. The data show hundreds of thousands of clones, nearly 90% seen once. Sequenced input: PBMCs or T cells enriched from blood (not recorded which). Receptors were obtained from a woman younger than 45 with acute COVID-19. CDR3s include the opening cysteine and the closing phenylalanine or tryptophan. The D gene is left open where the match is weak. Some rows mark clone size as missing; the rest say once, few, many or name a class of expanded clone.

j_gene,len,v_gene,abundance,d_gene,CDR3nt,CDR3aa
TRBJ2-7,14,TRBV2,NA,TRBD1,TGTGCCAGCAGTGATAGGACAGGGTCCTACGAGCAGTACTTC,CASSDRTGSYEQYF
TRBJ1-6,15,TRBV19,NA,TRBD1,TGTGCCAGTAGGACGACAGGGAAAAACGGCTCACCCCTCCACTTT,CASRTTGKNGSPLHF
TRBJ2-1,16,TRBV25-1,NA,TRBD2,TGTGCCAGCAGTGTGTACAGCGGGGGGGCCCGCAATGAGCAGTTCTTC,CASSVYSGGARNEQFF
TRBJ2-5,15,TRBV5-1,NA,TRBD1,TGCGCCAGCACCTTGGGACAGGGGGCCCAAGAGACCCAGTACTTC,CASTLGQGAQETQYF
TRBJ1-4,16,TRBV5-5,NA,NA,TGTGCCAGCAGCGAGACACGGGGGGTCTTTAATGAAAAACTGTTTTTT,CASSETRGVFNEKLFF
TRBJ1-4,14,TRBV5-1,NA,NA,TGCGCCAGCAGCTCAGGGGTAGCGAATGAAAAACTGTTTTTT,CASSSGVANEKLFF
TRBJ1-2,16,TRBV11-2,NA,TRBD1,TGTGCCAGCAGCTTAGATCGGACAGGGTTGTATGATGGCTACACCTTC,CASSLDRTGLYDGYTF
TRBJ2-7,12,TRBV24-1,NA,NA,TGTGCCACCAGTGACAACAGGTACGAGCAGTACTTC,CATSDNRYEQYF
TRBJ2-1,14,TRBV18,NA,TRBD2,TGTGCCAGCTCACCAGGGGGGGGGAACAATGAGCAGTTCTTC,CASSPGGGNNEQFF
TRBJ1-2,15,TRBV29-1,NA,TRBD1,TGCAGCGTTGAGGTAGACAGGGGTCCTAACTATGGCTACACCTTC,CSVEVDRGPNYGYTF
TRBJ1-1,16,TRBV10-1,NA,TRBD1,TGCGCCAGGGTAAAAGACAGGGGCGGCGGAAACACTGAAGCTTTCTTT,CARVKDRGGGNTEAFF
TRBJ1-1,10,TRBV29-1,NA,NA,TGCAGCGTTGTCCGGACTGAAGCTTTCTTT,CSVVRTEAFF
TRBJ1-1,15,TRBV19,NA,NA,TGTGCCAGTAGTATCACCGGGACAATGAACACTGAAGCTTTCTTT,CASSITGTMNTEAFF
TRBJ2-5,16,TRBV15,NA,TRBD2,TGTGCCACCAGCACTATGACTAGCGGGACACAAGAGACCCAGTACTTC,CATSTMTSGTQETQYF
TRBJ1-2,15,TRBV3-1/TRBV3-2,NA,NA,TGTGCCAGCAGCGAAAGAGACAGTGGCGAAAAAGGCTACACCTTC,CASSERDSGEKGYTF
TRBJ2-3,12,TRBV12-3/TRBV12-4,NA,NA,TGTGCCAGCAGTTTCGGTCCAGATACGCAGTATTTT,CASSFGPDTQYF
TRBJ2-7,13,TRBV11-2,NA,TRBD1,TGTGCCAGCAGCTCCGACAGGGGCGGCGAGCAGTACTTC,CASSSDRGGEQYF
TRBJ1-1,13,TRBV5-6,NA,NA,TGTGCCAGCAGCTTTGACTATAACACTGAAGCTTTCTTT,CASSFDYNTEAFF
TRBJ2-2,17,TRBV29-1,NA,TRBD2,TGCAGCGTCTACTTACTAGCGGGGGAAATAAGCACCGGGGAGCTGTTTTTT,CSVYLLAGEISTGELFF
TRBJ1-2,14,TRBV4-3,NA,NA,TGCGCCAGCAGCCAAGACACGGGAGTAAGTGGCTACACCTTC,CASSQDTGVSGYTF
TRBJ2-1,15,TRBV19,NA,TRBD2,TGTGCCAGTACCCCTCCGGGAGGGGGGGCCGGGGAGCAGTTCTTC,CASTPPGGGAGEQFF
TRBJ2-3,15,TRBV11-2,NA,NA,TGTGCCAGCAGCTTAGCGGGGGAGGTCACAGATACGCAGTATTTT,CASSLAGEVTDTQYF
TRBJ1-2,15,TRBV29-1,NA,NA,TGCAGCGTTGAAGTCGGTACTGGAGGGGACTATGGCTACACCTTC,CSVEVGTGGDYGYTF
TRBJ1-6,13,TRBV30,NA,TRBD1,TGTGCCTGGGTCGGACAGGGCGCTTCACCCCTCCACTTT,CAWVGQGASPLHF
TRBJ1-6,16,TRBV28,few,NA,TGTGCCAGCAGTTTAGACCCCCGGGACTATAATTCACCCCTCCACTTT,CASSLDPRDYNSPLHF
TRBJ2-2,19,TRBV4-3,NA,TRBD2,TGCGCCAGCAGCCAAGACGGTAGTCCGGGACTAGCGGGTACCGGGGAGCTGTTTTTT,CASSQDGSPGLAGTGELFF
TRBJ2-7,13,TRBV6-5,NA,TRBD1,TGTGCCAGCAGCCGACAGGGAGACTACGAGCAGTACTTC,CASSRQGDYEQYF
TRBJ1-5,12,TRBV6-5,NA,NA,TGTGCCAGCAACCGACGGGGACAGCCCCAGCATTTT,CASNRRGQPQHF
TRBJ2-1,13,TRBV28,NA,TRBD1,TGTGCCAGCCGAGGGACAGGGAGAAATGAGCAGTTCTTC,CASRGTGRNEQFF
TRBJ2-7,15,TRBV9,NA,NA,TGTGCCAGCAGCGCCGGGATCCTAGCGACCTACGAGCAGTACTTC,CASSAGILATYEQYF
TRBJ1-1,14,TRBV5-6,few,NA,TGTGCCAGCAGCTTCACGTCCAGGGGCGCTGAAGCTTTCTTT,CASSFTSRGAEAFF
TRBJ1-1,15,TRBV14,NA,TRBD1,TGTGCCAGCAGACCCGACAGGGGAAGGAACACTGAAGCTTTCTTT,CASRPDRGRNTEAFF
TRBJ2-2,12,TRBV6-5,NA,NA,TGTGCCAGCAGGCGAAACACCGGGGAGCTGTTTTTT,CASRRNTGELFF
TRBJ2-7,13,TRBV11-2,NA,NA,TGTGCCAGCAGCTCCCGCGTTGACTACGAGCAGTACTTC,CASSSRVDYEQYF
TRBJ1-3,17,TRBV28,few,NA,TGTGCCAGCAGTTCCCCCGCCGCAGGGGTTAGTGGAAACACCATATATTTT,CASSSPAAGVSGNTIYF
TRBJ1-3,14,TRBV7-6,once,TRBD1,TGTGCCAGCAGCCCAGGGACAGGAGCGAACACCATATATTTT,CASSPGTGANTIYF